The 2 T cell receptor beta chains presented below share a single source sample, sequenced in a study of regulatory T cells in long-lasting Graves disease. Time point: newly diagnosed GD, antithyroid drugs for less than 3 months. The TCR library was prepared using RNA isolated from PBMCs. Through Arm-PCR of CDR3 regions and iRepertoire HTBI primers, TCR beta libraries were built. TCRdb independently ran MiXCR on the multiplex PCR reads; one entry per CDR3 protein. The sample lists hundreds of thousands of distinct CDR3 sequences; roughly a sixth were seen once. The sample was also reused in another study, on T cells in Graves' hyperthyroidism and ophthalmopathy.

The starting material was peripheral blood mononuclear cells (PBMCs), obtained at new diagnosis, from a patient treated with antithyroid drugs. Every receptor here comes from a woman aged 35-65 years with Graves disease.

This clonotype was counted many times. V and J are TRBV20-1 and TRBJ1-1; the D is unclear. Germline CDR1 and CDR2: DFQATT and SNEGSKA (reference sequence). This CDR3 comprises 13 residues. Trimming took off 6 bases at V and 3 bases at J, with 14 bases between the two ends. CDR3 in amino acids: CSANRGRDTEAFF. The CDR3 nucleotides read TGCAGTGCCAACCGGGGTAGGGACACTGAAGCTTTCTTT.

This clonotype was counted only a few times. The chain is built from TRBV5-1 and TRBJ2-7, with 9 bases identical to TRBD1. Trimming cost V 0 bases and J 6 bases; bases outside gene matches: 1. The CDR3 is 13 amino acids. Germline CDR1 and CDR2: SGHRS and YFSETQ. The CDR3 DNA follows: TGCGCCAGCAGCTTGGAGACAGGGGGCGAGCAGTACTTC. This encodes CASSLETGGEQYF. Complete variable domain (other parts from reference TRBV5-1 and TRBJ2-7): KAGVTQTPRYLIKTRGQQVTLSCSPISGHRSVSWYQQTPGQGLQFLFEYFSETQRNKGNFPGRFSGRQFSNSRSEMNVSTLELGDSALYLCASSLETGGEQYFGPGTRLTVT.